This T cell receptor beta chain was captured by sequencing in a study of shared clonotypes between healthy human individuals. Overall study results and limits: Blood was the only sampled material, and tissue repertoires likely differ. Relative to their counterparts shared across all four donors, non-shared clonotypes exhibited diminished generation probabilities.

Template for every sorted-subset replicate PCR totaled about 0.2 ug DNA, tens of thousands of T cell genomes. Assay: immunoSEQ multiplex PCR; the TCRdb copy retains only in-frame clones and omits some. This sample has 1.5 million to 2.5 million clones, with approximately 95% found just once. Germline V gene sequence: CDR1 SGHTA, CDR2 FQGTGA. Deletions cut 0 bases from V and 2 bases from J, with 5 bases between. The CDR3 is 13 amino acids. Note on this clone: Its antigen remains unidentified.

Naive-designated CD8 cells lacked CD45RO, were positively enriched for CCR7, and omitted terminally differentiated effector memory CD45RA+ cells. The study drew its donors from healthy HIV-negative adults without recent acute infections or vaccinations. This chain joins TRBV7-3 and TRBJ2-7; D remains unclear. The sequence was obtained from a man aged 18 to 30 in good health. Sequenced input: naive CD8+ T cells sorted from blood. This CDR3 is CASSLTHTYEQYF. The CDR3 coding sequence is TGTGCCAGCAGCTTAACGCACACCTACGAGCAGTACTTC.